A selection of T cell receptor beta chains follows, all from one sample in a study of blood T cell repertoires in COVID-19. The table came from immunoSEQ multiplex PCR; TCRdb's copy has only in-frame clones and leaves some out. The data contain roughly 13,000 clones, around 78% of them singletons. Sample: peripheral blood. All receptors derive from a man between 65 and 85 years old with acute or convalescent COVID-19. CDR3s include the opening cysteine and the closing phenylalanine or tryptophan. The order of the fields is D gene, V gene, J gene, clone size, CDR3 protein, CDR3 DNA. The D gene is left open where the match is weak. Expanded clones get a size class; other rows say once, few or many, or leave the size out.

.	TRBV6-5	TRBJ2-5	.	CASIRTRAETQYF	TGTGCCAGCATACGGACGCGGGCGGAGACCCAGTACTTC
TRBD2	TRBV3-1/TRBV3-2	TRBJ2-1	.	CASSQATSGRHEQFF	TGTGCCAGCAGCCAAGCAACTAGCGGGAGGCATGAGCAGTTCTTC
.	TRBV6-2/TRBV6-3	TRBJ2-5	.	CASSYSLGHRAQETQYF	TGTGCCAGCAGTTACTCTTTGGGACACCGAGCGCAAGAGACCCAGTACTTC
.	TRBV20-1	TRBJ2-7	.	CSASLLGSSYEQYF	TGCAGTGCTAGTCTCCTCGGGAGCTCCTACGAGCAGTACTTC
.	TRBV7-9	TRBJ1-1	.	CASSLNLGAQTEAFF	TGTGCCAGCAGCTTGAATCTGGGGGCGCAAACTGAAGCTTTCTTT
TRBD2	TRBV5-4	TRBJ2-1	.	CASSPGLAGGVFF	TGTGCCAGCAGCCCGGGACTAGCGGGAGGGGTGTTCTTC
TRBD1	TRBV6-1	TRBJ2-7	.	CASSTGQGNHEQYF	TGTGCCAGCAGTACGGGACAGGGTAACCACGAGCAGTACTTC
.	TRBV7-9	TRBJ2-3	.	CASSYRQRNTDTQYF	TGTGCCAGCAGCTACCGTCAGCGGAACACAGATACGCAGTATTTT
TRBD2	TRBV10-3	TRBJ2-1	.	CAIRPGLAGGPVNEQFF	TGTGCCATCAGACCGGGACTAGCGGGGGGGCCTGTGAATGAGCAGTTCTTC
TRBD1	TRBV30	TRBJ1-2	.	CAWADRAGTGYTF	TGTGCCTGGGCCGACAGGGCCGGGACTGGCTACACCTTC
.	TRBV19	TRBJ2-6	.	CASIPDSLSGANVLTF	TGTGCCAGTATCCCGGACAGCCTTTCTGGGGCCAACGTCCTGACTTTC
.	TRBV30	TRBJ2-7	.	CAWSSADRGEQYF	TGTGCCTGGAGTTCAGCGGATCGGGGCGAGCAGTACTTC
.	TRBV6-5	TRBJ2-2	.	CASSPPRRTGELFF	TGTGCCAGCAGTCCGCCCCGGAGAACCGGGGAGCTGTTTTTT
.	TRBV27	TRBJ1-1	.	CASSSYQGTEAFF	TGTGCCAGCAGTTCGTATCAGGGGACTGAAGCTTTCTTT
TRBD1	TRBV7-2	TRBJ2-2	.	CASSQQGTTNTGELFF	TGTGCCAGCAGCCAACAGGGGACCACGAACACCGGGGAGCTGTTTTTT
.	TRBV28	TRBJ1-5	.	CASSYSVNQPQHF	TGTGCCAGCAGTTACAGTGTTAATCAGCCCCAGCATTTT
.	TRBV13	TRBJ2-1	few	CASSARDWYSYNEQFF	TGTGCCAGCAGCGCCCGGGACTGGTACTCCTACAATGAGCAGTTCTTC
.	TRBV7-9	TRBJ1-2	.	CASSSDSPYGYTF	TGTGCCAGCAGCTCTGACAGCCCCTATGGCTACACCTTC
TRBD1	TRBV5-4	TRBJ2-1	.	CASSLRTGTVVSSRGEQFF	TGTGCCAGCAGCTTGAGGACAGGGACTGTGGTATCTTCCCGTGGTGAGCAGTTCTTC
.	TRBV18	TRBJ2-3	.	CASSPGGGGRTDTQYF	TGTGCCAGCTCACCAGGAGGGGGCGGTCGAACAGATACGCAGTATTTT
TRBD1	TRBV27	TRBJ1-1	.	CASSSLRGASNTEAFF	TGTGCCAGCAGTTCTCTCAGGGGGGCTTCGAACACTGAAGCTTTCTTT
TRBD2	TRBV30	TRBJ2-1	.	CAWSVKRGGNNEQFF	TGTGCCTGGAGTGTAAAACGGGGGGGCAACAATGAGCAGTTCTTC
TRBD1	TRBV9	TRBJ1-4	few	CASSPGQAYNEKLFF	TGTGCCAGCAGTCCTGGACAGGCTTATAATGAAAAACTGTTTTTT
.	TRBV14	TRBJ2-2	.	CASSRHSPGGTFTGELFF	TGTGCCAGCAGCCGTCATTCCCCAGGCGGGACGTTCACCGGGGAGCTGTTTTTT
.	TRBV28	TRBJ2-5	.	CASSLLGLQYF	TGTGCCAGCAGTTTATTGGGACTGCAATACTTC
.	TRBV6-1	TRBJ1-2	.	CASSEGGDNTF	TGTGCCAGCAGTGAAGGTGGGGACAACACCTTC
TRBD1	TRBV19	TRBJ2-7	.	CASSIGTGGNEQYF	TGTGCCAGTAGTATAGGGACAGGGGGGAACGAGCAGTACTTC
TRBD2	TRBV12-3/TRBV12-4	TRBJ2-1	.	CASSPLSGNEQFF	TGTGCCAGCAGTCCCCTTAGCGGGAATGAGCAGTTCTTC
TRBD1	TRBV11-3	TRBJ2-2	once	CASSPGTGTGELFF	TGTGCCAGCAGCCCAGGGACAGGCACCGGGGAGCTGTTTTTT